The source of this T cell receptor (beta chain) is a study of cytomegalovirus exposure and HLA in healthy donors. The CDR3 contains 15 residues. With V trimmed by 3 bases and J by 7 bases, 11 bases remained unmatched. CDR1 SGHRS and CDR2 YFSETQ come from the germline V gene. With 60 Vbeta and 13 Jbeta primers, the PCR was carried out. The repertoire was sequenced with immunoSEQ multiplex PCR; TCRdb's copy has only in-frame clones and lacks some. The sample has roughly 100,000 clones, roughly four fifths seen once. The sequenced sample consisted of PBMCs. This sequence joins TRBV5-1 and TRBJ2-7; 9 nucleotides agree with TRBD1. The sequence came from a man aged 30 to 39 in good health and CMV-seropositive. This CDR3 reads CASSSSGTGWDEQYF. Written as DNA, the CDR3 is TGCGCCAGCAGCTCCTCCGGGACAGGGTGGGATGAGCAGTACTTC.